Below, 18 T cell receptor beta chains from the same sample are listed, as sequenced in a study of blood T cell repertoires in COVID-19. The protocol was immunoSEQ multiplex PCR, while the TCRdb copy is restricted to in-frame clones and leaves out a portion. The sample lists 140,000 or so clones; about nine tenths were seen once. The sequencing sample was made of peripheral blood. Every receptor here comes from a man aged 50-59 years who had recovered from COVID-19.

V gene TRBV6-2 or TRBV6-3 combines with J gene TRBJ1-2; D is unresolved. Per the germline V gene, CDR1 is MNHEY and CDR2 is SVGEGT. The CDR3 spans 14 residues. V was cut by 4 bases and J by 4 bases, with 13 bases left in between. The CDR3 nucleotides read TGTGCCAGCAGTTTCGAGGATAACGGCTATGGCTACACCTTC. Translation gives CASSFEDNGYGYTF.

The rearrangement links TRBV27 to TRBJ2-2; D ambiguous. The length of the CDR3 is 14 residues. V was shortened by 2 bases and J by 6 bases, with 10 bases between the two germline ends. Germline V CDR1 and CDR2: MNHEY, SMNVEV (reference sequence). As DNA, the CDR3 is TGTGCCAGCAGTTTACACGTCGAGTCCGGGGAGCTGTTTTTT. This sequence encodes CASSLHVESGELFF.

V usage is TRBV18 and J usage is TRBJ2-3; 7 positions match TRBD1. J gave up 2 bases and V 2 bases, and 4 bases lay outside the gene matches. This CDR3 region has 15 residues. Germline CDR1 KGHSH, CDR2 LQKENI. The CDR3 sequence: CASSPSQGVTDTQYF. The CDR3 DNA sequence: TGTGCCAGCTCACCAAGTCAGGGGGTCACAGATACGCAGTATTTT.

This clone has only one observation. The chain combines TRBV27 with TRBJ2-5, with 7 bases matching TRBD1. Germline values: CDR1 MNHEY, CDR2 SMNVEV (reference sequence). The junction had 3 bases not matched to a gene; V was cut back by 3 bases and J by 2 bases. The CDR3 loop spans 14 amino acids. CDR3 residues: CASSFFRGQETQYF. The CDR3 nucleotides read TGTGCCAGCAGTTTTTTCAGGGGGCAAGAGACCCAGTACTTC.

The chain links TRBV4-3 to TRBJ1-3; TRBD1 aligns across 8 bases. The junction had 1 base not matched to a gene; V was cut back by 4 bases and J by 2 bases. This CDR3 is built from 14 residues. The germline gives CDR1 LGHNA, CDR2 YSLEER. The CDR3 reads CASSPTGAGNTIYF. Written as DNA, the CDR3 is TGCGCCAGCAGCCCGACAGGGGCTGGAAACACCATATATTTT.

The V and J genes are TRBV18 and TRBJ2-2; maybe TRBD1 (5 bases). The ends were cut back, 2 bases at V and 2 bases at J, with 12 bases in the middle. CDR3 length: 16 amino acids. CDR1 KGHSH and CDR2 LQKENI come from the germline V gene. CDR3 DNA sequence: TGTGCCAGCTCACCATCGCAGCAGGGAAACACCGGGGAGCTGTTTTTT. Translating gives CASSPSQQGNTGELFF.

The chain couples TRBV10-3 to TRBJ2-3; 10 bases fit TRBD1. The CDR3 has 13 residues. V lost 10 bases and J lost 6; bases outside the gene matches: 7. The germline gives CDR1 ENHRY, CDR2 SYGVKD. In nucleotides, the CDR3 is TGTGCCACGGCCGGGACAGGGGTCGATACGCAGTATTTT. The encoded protein is CATAGTGVDTQYF.

This clone has a count of ten or more. The chain recombines TRBV4-3 with TRBJ1-1; D might be TRBD1 (5 bases). Germline V gives CDR1 LGHNA, CDR2 YSLEER. The CDR3 contains 16 residues. V was cut by 0 bases and J by 2 bases, with 13 bases left in between. CDR3 in amino acids: CASSQDGGGYNTEAFF. The CDR3 DNA reads TGCGCCAGCAGCCAAGATGGGGGGGGATATAACACTGAAGCTTTCTTT.

The rearrangement links TRBV27 to TRBJ1-5; no firm D call. V was clipped by 5 bases and J by 3 bases, with 17 bases between them. CDR1 MNHEY and CDR2 SMNVEV come from the germline V gene (reference sequence). This CDR3 comprises 16 residues. CDR3 in DNA: TGTGCCAGCAGTCCGGAAATTGGGCAGTTCAATCAGCCCCAGCATTTT. Its translation is CASSPEIGQFNQPQHF.

The chain carries TRBV7-2 and TRBJ1-2, with TRBD1 matching 7 bases. The CDR3 spans 14 residues. Germline-derived CDR1 and CDR2 are SGHTA and FQGNSA. The J segment lost 0 bases and the V segment lost 7 bases, leaving 5 bases of the junction unmatched. The CDR3 nucleotides read TGTGCCAGCAACGACAGGGTGGCTAACTATGGCTACACCTTC. Protein product: CASNDRVANYGYTF.

V and J are TRBV7-2 and TRBJ2-7; tentatively, D is TRBD1 (5 bases). There are 12 residues in the CDR3. CDR1 and CDR2 (germline): SGHTA, FQGNSA. The V end was cut by 1 base, the J end by 6 bases, with 7 bases between. CDR3 bases: TGTGCCAGCAGCTTAGGTGGGGCCGAGCAGTACTTC. Amino acid sequence: CASSLGGAEQYF.

The rearrangement links TRBV19 to TRBJ2-7, with 10 bases aligning to TRBD1. The trim removed 1 base at V and 0 bases at J, leaving 0 bases unmatched. This CDR3 is built from 15 residues. From germline, CDR1 is LNHDA and CDR2 SQIVND (reference sequence). CDR3 nucleotide sequence: TGTGCCAGTAGTATAGGGACAGGGGGCTCCTACGAGCAGTACTTC. This encodes CASSIGTGGSYEQYF.

This rearrangement joins TRBV5-6 to TRBJ1-6; TRBD1 might be the D (5 bases). Trimming cost V 4 bases and J 7 bases, with 15 bases left between them. CDR3 length equals 15 residues. Per germline, CDR1 SGHDT and CDR2 YYEEEE. For the CDR3, the DNA is TGTGCCAGCAGCCGAAGACCAGGGAAAAATTCACCCCTCCACTTT. The encoded protein is CASSRRPGKNSPLHF.

The rearrangement joins TRBV14 to TRBJ2-3; D is perhaps TRBD1 (6 bases). The ends were cut back, 5 bases at V and 0 bases at J, with 9 bases in the middle. The CDR3 consists of 14 residues. Per the germline V gene, CDR1 is SGHDN and CDR2 is FVKESK. The CDR3 protein is CASSRGLSTDTQYF. The CDR3, as DNA: TGTGCCAGCAGCAGGGGGTTAAGCACAGATACGCAGTATTTT. The complete variable domain, with remaining parts taken from reference TRBV14 and TRBJ2-3, reads EAGVTQFPSHSVIEKGQTVTLRCDPISGHDNLYWYRRVMGKEIKFLLHFVKESKQDESGMPNNRFLAERTGGTYSTLKVQPAELEDSGVYFCASSRGLSTDTQYFGPGTRLTVL.

V usage is TRBV19 and J usage is TRBJ1-3, with D unclear. CDR1 and CDR2 (germline): LNHDA, SQIVND (reference sequence). Trimming stripped 6 bases from V and 0 bases from J, with 15 bases between. The CDR3 runs to 16 residues. The DNA for the CDR3 is TGTGCCAGTAGGCCCTCCGGGTGGAGCTCTGGAAACACCATATATTTT. Its translation: CASRPSGWSSGNTIYF.

This chain joins TRBV6-1 and TRBJ1-1; D gene ambiguous. Between the trimmed V and J ends, which lost 0 bases and 0 bases, there was a span of 8 bases. Germline CDR1 is MNHNS and CDR2 is SASEGT. This CDR3 comprises 15 residues. CDR3 region: CASSEALRVNTEAFF. The CDR3, as DNA: TGTGCCAGCAGTGAAGCGCTTCGGGTGAACACTGAAGCTTTCTTT.

This chain uses TRBV21-1 with TRBJ1-2; TRBD1 is taken as the D call from the table, unchecked against the DNA. TRBV21-1 is flagged as a pseudogene. CDR3 size: 14 residues. CDR3 in amino acids: CASSKAAGFYGYTF. CDR3 bases: TGTGCCAGCAGCAAAGCCGCAGGATTCTATGGCTACACCTTC.

The V and J genes are TRBV7-3 and TRBJ2-1; tentative D call: TRBD2 (5 bases). The germline V gene encodes CDR1 SGHTA and CDR2 FQGTGA. The ends were cut back, 1 base at V and 5 bases at J, with 18 bases in the middle. The CDR3 is 17 amino acids. Written as DNA, the CDR3 is TGTGCCAGCAGCTTAAGGGTGGTTGGGCTCGGGAACAATGAGCAGTTCTTC. Encoded protein: CASSLRVVGLGNNEQFF.